This T cell receptor (beta chain) came from a study of OX40 agonist ivuxolimab in advanced cancers. Whole-study context: Prior therapy, whether anti-PD-1, anti-PD-L1 or anti-CTLA-4, was allowed, and roughly 40% had some. Study findings and constraints: Expanded peripheral T cells had an undetermined antigen specificity.

Germline V gene lookup returns CDR1 MNHNY and CDR2 SVGAGI (reference sequence). This CDR3 has 13 residues. V was clipped by 5 bases and J by 2 bases, with 10 bases between them. Details on this clone: What it recognizes is unknown.

Enrollment shut out patients with autoimmune disease history or systemic immunosuppression. Sequenced by immunoSEQ multiplex PCR; TCRdb stores in-frame clones only, minus some. In the table there are roughly 76,000 clones, roughly 86% of which are singletons. The V gene is TRBV6-6, the J gene TRBJ2-7; D uncertain. The sequences come from CD4+ or CD8+ T cells sorted from blood, collected in a trial of the OX40 agonist ivuxolimab. This sequence originates from an adult with an advanced solid tumor such as melanoma, head and neck, liver or kidney cancer. CDR3 in DNA: TGTGCCAGCAGTCCTGATCTTACCTACGAGCAGTACGTC. This translates into CASSPDLTYEQYV.